Here is one T cell receptor (beta chain) with its context. Its antigen is undetermined. This record comes from a study of follicular helper T cells after annual influenza vaccination. Study-level findings and limits: ICOS+CD38+ cTfh clonality change tracked circulating plasmablast frequency change.

Blood volume per time point ranged from about 40 to 100 mL. The method was immunoSEQ multiplex PCR; TCRdb's version includes in-frame clones alone and lacks a portion of them. The table has some 11,000 clones, nearly 85% seen once. This CDR3 contains 15 residues. From germline, CDR1 is SGHTA and CDR2 FQGNSA. Trimming took off 4 bases at V and 5 bases at J, with 14 bases between the two ends. Sequencing used CXCR5- memory CD4+ T cells sorted from blood, obtained 6 weeks after influenza vaccination. The chain couples TRBV7-2 to TRBJ2-2, with a weak D call TRBD1 (6 bases). The sequence derives from an adult who received the influenza vaccine. CDR3 DNA: TGTGCCAGCAGCTCCCGACAGGAATGGACCGGGGAGCTGTTTTTT. Translating gives CASSSRQEWTGELFF.